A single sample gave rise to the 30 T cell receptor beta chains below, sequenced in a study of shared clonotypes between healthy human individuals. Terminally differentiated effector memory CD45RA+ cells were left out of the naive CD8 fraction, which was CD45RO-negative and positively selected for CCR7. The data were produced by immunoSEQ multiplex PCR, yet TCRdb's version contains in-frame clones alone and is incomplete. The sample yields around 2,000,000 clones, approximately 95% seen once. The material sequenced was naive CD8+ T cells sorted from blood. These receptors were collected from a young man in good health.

The CDR3 here is CASSLPNVGGLGTEAFF. DNA of the CDR3: TGTGCCAGCAGCTTACCGAACGTAGGGGGCCTGGGAACTGAAGCTTTCTTT. The chain recombines TRBV7-8 with TRBJ1-1; 7 bases agree with TRBD1. Germline CDR1 and CDR2: SGHVS and FQNEAQ. The V segment lost 2 bases and the J segment 5 bases; nucleotides outside the gene matches: 14. This CDR3 comprises 17 residues.

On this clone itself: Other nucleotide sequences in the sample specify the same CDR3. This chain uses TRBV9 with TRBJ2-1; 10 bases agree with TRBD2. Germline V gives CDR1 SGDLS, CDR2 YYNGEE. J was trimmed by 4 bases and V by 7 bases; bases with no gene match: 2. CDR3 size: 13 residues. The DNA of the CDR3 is TGTGCCAGCGGACTAGCGGATTACAATGAGCAGTTCTTC. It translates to CASGLADYNEQFF.

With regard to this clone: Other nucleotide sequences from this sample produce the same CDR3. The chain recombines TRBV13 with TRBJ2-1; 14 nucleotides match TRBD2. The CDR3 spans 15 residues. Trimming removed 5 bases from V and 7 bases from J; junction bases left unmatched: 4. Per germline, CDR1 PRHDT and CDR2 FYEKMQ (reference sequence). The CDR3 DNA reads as TGTGCCAGCAGCCTCGGGACTAGCGGGAGTAATGAGCAGTTCTTC. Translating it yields CASSLGTSGSNEQFF.

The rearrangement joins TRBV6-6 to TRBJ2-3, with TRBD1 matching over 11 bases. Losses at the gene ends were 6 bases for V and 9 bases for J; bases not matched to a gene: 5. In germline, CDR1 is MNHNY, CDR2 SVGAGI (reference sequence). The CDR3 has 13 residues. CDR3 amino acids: CASRGQGDMTQYF. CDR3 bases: TGTGCCAGCAGGGGACAGGGGGACATGACGCAGTATTTT.

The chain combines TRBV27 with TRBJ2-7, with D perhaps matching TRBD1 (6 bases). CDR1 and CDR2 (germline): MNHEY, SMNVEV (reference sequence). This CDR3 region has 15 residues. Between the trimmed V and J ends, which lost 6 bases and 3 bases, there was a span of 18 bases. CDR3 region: CASSLSLGAHYEQYF. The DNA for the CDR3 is TGTGCCAGCAGCCTTTCCCTGGGGGCCCACTACGAGCAGTACTTC.

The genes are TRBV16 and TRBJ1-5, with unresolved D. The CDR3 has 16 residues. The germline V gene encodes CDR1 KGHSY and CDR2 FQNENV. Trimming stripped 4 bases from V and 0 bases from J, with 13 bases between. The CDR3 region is CASSPPGFFSNQPQHF. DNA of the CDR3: TGTGCCAGCAGCCCTCCCGGATTTTTTAGCAATCAGCCCCAGCATTTT.

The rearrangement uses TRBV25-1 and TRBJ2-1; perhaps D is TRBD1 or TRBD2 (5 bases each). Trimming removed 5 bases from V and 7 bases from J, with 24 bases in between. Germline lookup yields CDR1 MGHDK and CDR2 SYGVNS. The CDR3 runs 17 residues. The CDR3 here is CASSPEPLRREGNEQFF. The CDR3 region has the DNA TGTGCCAGCAGTCCCGAGCCCCTCCGGAGAGAGGGGAATGAGCAGTTCTTC.

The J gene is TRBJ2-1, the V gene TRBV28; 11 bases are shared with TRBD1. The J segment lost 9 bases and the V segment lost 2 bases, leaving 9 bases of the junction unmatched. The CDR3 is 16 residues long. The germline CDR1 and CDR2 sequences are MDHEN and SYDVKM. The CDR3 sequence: CASSLPDRGLESEQFF. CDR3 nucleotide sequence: TGTGCCAGCAGTTTACCGGACAGGGGGCTTGAGAGTGAGCAGTTCTTC.

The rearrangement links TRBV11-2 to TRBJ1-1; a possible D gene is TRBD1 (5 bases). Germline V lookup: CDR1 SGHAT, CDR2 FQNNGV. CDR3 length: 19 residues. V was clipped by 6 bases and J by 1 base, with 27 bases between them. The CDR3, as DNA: TGTGCCAGCAGTTTCTCCGAACGGGACTGGCCGGTGGAGAACACTGAAGCTTTCTTT. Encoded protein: CASSFSERDWPVENTEAFF.

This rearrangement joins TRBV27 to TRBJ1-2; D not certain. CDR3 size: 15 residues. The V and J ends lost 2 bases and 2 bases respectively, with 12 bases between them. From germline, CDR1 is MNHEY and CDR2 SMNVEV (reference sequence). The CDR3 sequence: CASSLLKGWNYGYTF. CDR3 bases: TGTGCCAGCAGTTTACTGAAAGGGTGGAACTATGGCTACACCTTC.

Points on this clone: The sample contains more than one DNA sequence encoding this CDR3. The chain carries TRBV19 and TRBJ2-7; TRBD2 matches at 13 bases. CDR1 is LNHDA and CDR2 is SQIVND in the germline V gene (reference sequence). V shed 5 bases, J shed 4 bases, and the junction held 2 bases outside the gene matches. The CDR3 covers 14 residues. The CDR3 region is CASSSGLAGYEQYF. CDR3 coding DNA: TGTGCCAGTAGTTCGGGACTAGCGGGGTACGAGCAGTACTTC.

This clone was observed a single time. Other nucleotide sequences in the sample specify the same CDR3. CDR3 amino acids: CSVVGSSSYEQYF. CDR3 nucleotides: TGCAGCGTTGTCGGGAGTAGCTCCTACGAGCAGTACTTC. The V and J genes are TRBV29-1 and TRBJ2-7, with D maybe TRBD2 (6 bases). V gave up 4 bases and J gave up 0 bases, with 10 bases separating them. Per germline, CDR1 SQVTM and CDR2 ANQGSEA. The CDR3 sequence is 13 residues long.

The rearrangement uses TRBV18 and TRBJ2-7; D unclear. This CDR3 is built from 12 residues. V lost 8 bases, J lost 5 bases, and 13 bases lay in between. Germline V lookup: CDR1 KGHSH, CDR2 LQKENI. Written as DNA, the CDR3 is TGTGCCAGCCTCACTTCGGGCGACGAGCAGTACTTC. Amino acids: CASLTSGDEQYF.

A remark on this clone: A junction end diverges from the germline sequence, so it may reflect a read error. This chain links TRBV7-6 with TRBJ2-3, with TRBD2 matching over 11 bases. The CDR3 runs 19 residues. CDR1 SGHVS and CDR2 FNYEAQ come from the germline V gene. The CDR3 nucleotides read TGTGCTAGCAGCTTAGATGGCCTAGCGGGAGGACCTAGCACAGATACGCAGTATTTT. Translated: CASSLDGLAGGPSTDTQYF.

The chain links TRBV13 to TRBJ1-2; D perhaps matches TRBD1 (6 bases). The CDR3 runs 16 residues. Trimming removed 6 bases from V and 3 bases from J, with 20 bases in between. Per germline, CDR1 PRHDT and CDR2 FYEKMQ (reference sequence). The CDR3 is CASSSTRTVPDYGYTF. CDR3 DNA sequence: TGTGCCAGCAGTTCTACCCGGACAGTACCTGACTATGGCTACACCTTC.

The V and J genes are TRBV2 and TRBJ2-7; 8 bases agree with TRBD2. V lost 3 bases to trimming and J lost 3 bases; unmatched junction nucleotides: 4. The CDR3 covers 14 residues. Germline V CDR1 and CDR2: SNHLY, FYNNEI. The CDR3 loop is CASSEGLGSYEQYF. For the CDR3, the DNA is TGTGCCAGCAGTGAGGGACTAGGCAGCTACGAGCAGTACTTC.

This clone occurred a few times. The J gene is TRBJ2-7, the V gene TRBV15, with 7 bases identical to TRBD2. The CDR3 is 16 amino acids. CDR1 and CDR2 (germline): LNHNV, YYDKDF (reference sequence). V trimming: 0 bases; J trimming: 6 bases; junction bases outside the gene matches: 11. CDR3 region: CATSRDGEGLVAEQYF. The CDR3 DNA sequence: TGTGCCACCAGCAGAGATGGGGAGGGGTTGGTCGCCGAGCAGTACTTC.

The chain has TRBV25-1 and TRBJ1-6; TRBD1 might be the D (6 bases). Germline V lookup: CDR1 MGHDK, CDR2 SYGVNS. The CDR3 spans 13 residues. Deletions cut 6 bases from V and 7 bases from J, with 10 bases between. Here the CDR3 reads CASRQGHNSPLHF. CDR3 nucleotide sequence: TGTGCCAGCAGACAGGGCCACAATTCACCCCTCCACTTT.

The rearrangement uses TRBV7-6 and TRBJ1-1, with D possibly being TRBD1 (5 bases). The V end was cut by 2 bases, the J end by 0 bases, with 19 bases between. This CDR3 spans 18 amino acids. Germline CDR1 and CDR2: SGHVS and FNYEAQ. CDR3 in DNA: TGTGCCAGCAGCTTAAGAAGTGAGGGGAATTTGTTGAACACTGAAGCTTTCTTT. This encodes CASSLRSEGNLLNTEAFF.

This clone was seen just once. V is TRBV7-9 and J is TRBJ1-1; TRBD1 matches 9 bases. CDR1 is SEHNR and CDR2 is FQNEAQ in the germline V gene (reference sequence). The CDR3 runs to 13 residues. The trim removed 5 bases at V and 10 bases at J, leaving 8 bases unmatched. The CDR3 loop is CASSPNTGGRAFF. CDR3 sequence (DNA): TGTGCCAGCAGCCCAAATACAGGGGGCAGAGCTTTCTTT. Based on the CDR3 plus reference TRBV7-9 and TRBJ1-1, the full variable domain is DTGVSQNPRHKITKRGQNVTFRCDPISEHNRLYWYRQTLGQGPEFLTYFQNEAQLEKSRLLSDRFSAERPKGSFSTLEIQRTEQGDSAMYLCASSPNTGGRAFFGQGTRLTVV.

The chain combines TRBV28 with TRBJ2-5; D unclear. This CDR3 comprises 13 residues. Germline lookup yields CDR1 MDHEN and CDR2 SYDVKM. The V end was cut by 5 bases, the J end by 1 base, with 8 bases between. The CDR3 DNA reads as TGTGCCAGCAGTCCCCTGTTCCAAGAGACCCAGTACTTC. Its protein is CASSPLFQETQYF. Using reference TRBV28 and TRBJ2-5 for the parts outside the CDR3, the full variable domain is DVKVTQSSRYLVKRTGEKVFLECVQDMDHENMFWYRQDPGLGLRLIYFSYDVKMKEKGDIPEGYSVSREKKERFSLILESASTNQTSMYLCASSPLFQETQYFGPGTRLLVL.

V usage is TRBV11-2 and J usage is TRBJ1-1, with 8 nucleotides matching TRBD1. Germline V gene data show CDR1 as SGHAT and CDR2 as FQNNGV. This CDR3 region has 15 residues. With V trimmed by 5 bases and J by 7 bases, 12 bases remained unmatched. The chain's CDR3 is CASSRIGQGAVEAFF. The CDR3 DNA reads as TGTGCCAGCAGCCGCATCGGGCAGGGGGCTGTTGAAGCTTTCTTT.

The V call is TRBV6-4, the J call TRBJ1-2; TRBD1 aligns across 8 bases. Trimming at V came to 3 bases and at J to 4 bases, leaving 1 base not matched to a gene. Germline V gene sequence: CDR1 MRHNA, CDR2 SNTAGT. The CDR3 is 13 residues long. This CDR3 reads CASSETGGYGYTF. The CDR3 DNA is TGTGCCAGCAGTGAAACAGGGGGCTATGGCTACACCTTC.

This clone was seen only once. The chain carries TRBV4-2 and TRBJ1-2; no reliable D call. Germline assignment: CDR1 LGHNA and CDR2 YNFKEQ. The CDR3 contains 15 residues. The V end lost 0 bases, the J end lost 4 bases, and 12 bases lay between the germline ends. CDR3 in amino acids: CASSQDPEGIYGYTF. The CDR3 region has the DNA TGTGCCAGCAGCCAAGATCCAGAGGGAATCTATGGCTACACCTTC.

CDR3 nucleotides: TGTGCCAGCAAAGACGTATCTGGGGCCAACGTCCTGACTTTC. Protein: CASKDVSGANVLTF. The chain links TRBV6-1 to TRBJ2-6; D ambiguous. This CDR3 region has 14 residues. Trimming removed 7 bases at V and 1 base at J, with 8 bases between. CDR1 and CDR2 from the germline V gene are MNHNS and SASEGT.

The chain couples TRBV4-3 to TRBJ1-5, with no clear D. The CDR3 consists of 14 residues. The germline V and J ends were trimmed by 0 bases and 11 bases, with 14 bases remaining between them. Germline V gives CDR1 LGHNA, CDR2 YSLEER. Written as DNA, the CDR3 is TGCGCCAGCAGCCAAGATGAGGGTACCGACGCCCAGCATTTT. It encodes CASSQDEGTDAQHF.

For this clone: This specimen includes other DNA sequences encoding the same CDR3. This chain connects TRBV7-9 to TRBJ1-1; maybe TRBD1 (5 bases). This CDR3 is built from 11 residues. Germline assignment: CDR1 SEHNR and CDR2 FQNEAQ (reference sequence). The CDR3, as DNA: TGTGCTTCCGGGGCGAACACTGAAGCTTTCTTT. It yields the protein CASGANTEAFF.

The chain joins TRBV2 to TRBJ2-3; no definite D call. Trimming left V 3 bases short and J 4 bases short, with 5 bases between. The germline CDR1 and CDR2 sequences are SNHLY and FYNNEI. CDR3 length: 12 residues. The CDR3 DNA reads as TGTGCCAGCAGTGAGAGGCCAGATACGCAGTATTTT. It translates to CASSERPDTQYF.

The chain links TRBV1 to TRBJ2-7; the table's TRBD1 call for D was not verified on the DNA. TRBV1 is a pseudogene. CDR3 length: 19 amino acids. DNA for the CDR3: TGCACCAGCAGCCAAGCCGAAGGGGTCCTTTATTTCGTGTCCTACGAGCAGTACTTC. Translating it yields CTSSQAEGVLYFVSYEQYF.

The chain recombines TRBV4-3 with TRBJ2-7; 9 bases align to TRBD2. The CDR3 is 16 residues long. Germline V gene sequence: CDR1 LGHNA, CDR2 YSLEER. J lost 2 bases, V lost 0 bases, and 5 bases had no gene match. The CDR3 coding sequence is TGCGCCAGCAGCCAAGAACCTAGCGGGGCCGCCTACGAGCAGTACTTC. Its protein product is CASSQEPSGAAYEQYF.